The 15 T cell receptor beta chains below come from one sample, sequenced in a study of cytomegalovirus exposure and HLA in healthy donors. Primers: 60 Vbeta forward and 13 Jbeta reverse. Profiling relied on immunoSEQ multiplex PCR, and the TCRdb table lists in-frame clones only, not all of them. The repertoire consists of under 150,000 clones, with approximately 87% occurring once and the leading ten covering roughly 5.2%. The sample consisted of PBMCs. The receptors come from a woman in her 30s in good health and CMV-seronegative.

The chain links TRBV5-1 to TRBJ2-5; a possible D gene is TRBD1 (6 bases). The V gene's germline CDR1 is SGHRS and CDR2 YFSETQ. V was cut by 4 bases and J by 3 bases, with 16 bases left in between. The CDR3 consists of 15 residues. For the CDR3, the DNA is TGCGCCAGCAGCCCTTCAGGGACACTCGAAGAGACCCAGTACTTC. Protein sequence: CASSPSGTLEETQYF.

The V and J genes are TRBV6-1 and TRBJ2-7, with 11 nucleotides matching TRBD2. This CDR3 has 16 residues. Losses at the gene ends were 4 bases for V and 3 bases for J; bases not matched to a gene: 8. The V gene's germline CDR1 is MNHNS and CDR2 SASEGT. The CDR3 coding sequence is TGTGCCAGCAGTGTGAGACTAGCGGGAAAGAGCTACGAGCAGTACTTC. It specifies CASSVRLAGKSYEQYF.

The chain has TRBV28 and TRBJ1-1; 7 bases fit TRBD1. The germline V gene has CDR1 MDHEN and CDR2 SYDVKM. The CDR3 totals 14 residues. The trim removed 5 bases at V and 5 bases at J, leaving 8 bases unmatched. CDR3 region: CASSDREVSTEAFF. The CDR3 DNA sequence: TGTGCCAGCAGTGACAGGGAGGTCAGTACTGAAGCTTTCTTT.

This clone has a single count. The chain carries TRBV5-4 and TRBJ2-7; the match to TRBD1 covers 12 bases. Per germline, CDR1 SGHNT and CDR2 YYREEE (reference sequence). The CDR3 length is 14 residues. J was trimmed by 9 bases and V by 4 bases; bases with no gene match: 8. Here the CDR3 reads CASSTGTGGVGQYF. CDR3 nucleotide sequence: TGTGCCAGCAGCACCGGGACAGGGGGCGTTGGGCAGTACTTC.

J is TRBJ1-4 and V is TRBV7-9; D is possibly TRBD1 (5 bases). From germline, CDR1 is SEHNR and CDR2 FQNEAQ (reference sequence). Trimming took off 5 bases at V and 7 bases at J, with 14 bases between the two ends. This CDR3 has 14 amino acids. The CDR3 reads CASSHNWGGEKLFF. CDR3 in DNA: TGTGCCAGCAGCCATAATTGGGGGGGTGAAAAACTGTTTTTT.

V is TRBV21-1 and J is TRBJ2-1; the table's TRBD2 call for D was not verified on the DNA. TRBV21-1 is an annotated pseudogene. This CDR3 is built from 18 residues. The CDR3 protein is CASSKPKGNSGSPRVQFF. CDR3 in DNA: TGTGCCAGCAGCAAACCCAAGGGAAATAGCGGGAGCCCAAGGGTGCAGTTCTTC.

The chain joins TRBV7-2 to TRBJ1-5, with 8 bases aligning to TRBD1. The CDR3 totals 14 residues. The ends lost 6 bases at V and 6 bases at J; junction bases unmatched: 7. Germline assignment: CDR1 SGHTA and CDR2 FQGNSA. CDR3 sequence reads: CASSIQGGGQPQHF. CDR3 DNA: TGTGCCAGCAGTATACAGGGGGGCGGTCAGCCCCAGCATTTT.

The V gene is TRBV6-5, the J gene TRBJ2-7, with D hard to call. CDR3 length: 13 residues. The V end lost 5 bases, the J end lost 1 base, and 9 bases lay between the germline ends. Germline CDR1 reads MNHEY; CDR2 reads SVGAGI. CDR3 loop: CASSLGQSYEQYF. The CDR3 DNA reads TGTGCCAGCAGTCTTGGGCAGTCCTACGAGCAGTACTTC.

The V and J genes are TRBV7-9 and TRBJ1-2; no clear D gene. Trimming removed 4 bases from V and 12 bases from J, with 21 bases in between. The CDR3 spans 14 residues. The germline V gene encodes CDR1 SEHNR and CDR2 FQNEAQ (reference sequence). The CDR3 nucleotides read TGTGCCAGCAGCTCGCGGGCGGACGAACTAAGGAACACCTTC. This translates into CASSSRADELRNTF.

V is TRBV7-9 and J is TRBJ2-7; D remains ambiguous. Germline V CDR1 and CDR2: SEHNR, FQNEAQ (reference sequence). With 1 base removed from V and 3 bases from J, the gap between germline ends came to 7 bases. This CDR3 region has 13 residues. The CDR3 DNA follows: TGTGCCAGCAGCTTAGACAGTTTCTACGAGCAGTACTTC. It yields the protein CASSLDSFYEQYF.

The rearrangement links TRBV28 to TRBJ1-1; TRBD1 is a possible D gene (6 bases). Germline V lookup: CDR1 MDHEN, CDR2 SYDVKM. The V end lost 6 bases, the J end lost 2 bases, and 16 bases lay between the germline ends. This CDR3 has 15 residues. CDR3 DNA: TGTGCCAGCAGCTCACCAGGGGTCGAAAACACTGAAGCTTTCTTT. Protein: CASSSPGVENTEAFF.

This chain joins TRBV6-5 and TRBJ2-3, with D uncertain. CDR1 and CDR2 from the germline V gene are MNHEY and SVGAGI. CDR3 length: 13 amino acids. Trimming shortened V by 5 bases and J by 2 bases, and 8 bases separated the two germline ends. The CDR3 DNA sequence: TGTGCCAGCAGTCCGAGCCTCACAGATACGCAGTATTTT. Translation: CASSPSLTDTQYF.

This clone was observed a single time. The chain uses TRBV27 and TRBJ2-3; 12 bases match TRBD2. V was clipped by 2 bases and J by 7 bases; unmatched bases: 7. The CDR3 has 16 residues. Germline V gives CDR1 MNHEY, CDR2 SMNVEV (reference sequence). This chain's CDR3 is CASSLLLAGGPNTQYF. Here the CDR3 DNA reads TGTGCCAGCAGTTTACTCCTAGCGGGGGGGCCGAATACGCAGTATTTT.

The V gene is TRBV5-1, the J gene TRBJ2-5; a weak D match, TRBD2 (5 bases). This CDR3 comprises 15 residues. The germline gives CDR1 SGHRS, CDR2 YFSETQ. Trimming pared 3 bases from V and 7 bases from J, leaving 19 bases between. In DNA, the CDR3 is TGCGCCAGCAGCTCGGACTCCCTTGGTAGTATGACCCAGTACTTC. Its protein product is CASSSDSLGSMTQYF.

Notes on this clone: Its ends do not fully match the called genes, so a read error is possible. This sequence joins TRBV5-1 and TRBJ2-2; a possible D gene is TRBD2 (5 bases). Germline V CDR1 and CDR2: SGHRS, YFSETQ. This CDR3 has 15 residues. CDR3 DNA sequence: TGCGCCAGCAGTCCCGGAGGCAAGAACACCGGGGAGCTGTGTTTT. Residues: CASSPGGKNTGELCF.